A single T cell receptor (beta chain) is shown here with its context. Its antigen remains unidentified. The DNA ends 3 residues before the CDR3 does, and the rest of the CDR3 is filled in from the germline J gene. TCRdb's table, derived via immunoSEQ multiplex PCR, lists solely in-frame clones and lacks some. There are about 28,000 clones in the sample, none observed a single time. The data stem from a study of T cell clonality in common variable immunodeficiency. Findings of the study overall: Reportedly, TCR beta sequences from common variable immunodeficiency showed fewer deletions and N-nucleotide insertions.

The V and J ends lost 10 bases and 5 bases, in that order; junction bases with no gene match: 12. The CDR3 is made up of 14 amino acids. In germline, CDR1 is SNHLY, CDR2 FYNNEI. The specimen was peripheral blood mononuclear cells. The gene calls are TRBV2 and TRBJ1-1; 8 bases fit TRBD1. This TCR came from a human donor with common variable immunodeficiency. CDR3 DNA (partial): TGTGCCACCACAGGGGGGGGCGCTGGGACTGAA. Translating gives CATTGGGAGTE. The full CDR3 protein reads CATTGGGAGTEAFF.